These T cell receptor beta chains were read from a single sample in a study of blood T cell repertoires in COVID-19. The protocol was immunoSEQ multiplex PCR, while the TCRdb copy is restricted to in-frame clones and leaves out a portion. Found here are about 80,000 clones, approximately 91% of them singletons; the top ten hold approximately 12%. Sequences were obtained from peripheral blood. The source is a man in his 70s with active or convalescent COVID-19. CDR3s include the opening cysteine and the closing phenylalanine or tryptophan. A D gene is named only where the DNA matches it firmly.

d_gene: .; j_gene: TRBJ1-2; v_gene: TRBV6-5; CDR3aa: CASSYSNQWGPYGYTF; CDR3nt: TGTGCCAGCAGTTACTCGAATCAATGGGGGCCCTATGGCTACACCTTC
d_gene: .; j_gene: TRBJ1-2; v_gene: TRBV7-9; CDR3aa: CASSLGATYGYTF; CDR3nt: TGTGCCAGCAGCTTAGGGGCCACCTATGGCTACACCTTC
d_gene: .; j_gene: TRBJ1-2; v_gene: TRBV6-5; CDR3aa: CASRPAGRYGYTF; CDR3nt: TGTGCCAGCAGGCCAGCGGGTCGGTACGGCTACACCTTC
d_gene: .; j_gene: TRBJ2-3; v_gene: TRBV27; CDR3aa: CASDRDTQYF; CDR3nt: TGTGCCAGCGATAGAGATACGCAGTATTTT
d_gene: TRBD2; j_gene: TRBJ2-3; v_gene: TRBV5-1; CDR3aa: CASSLGLAGGSTDTQYF; CDR3nt: TGCGCCAGCAGCTTGGGACTAGCGGGGGGGAGCACAGATACGCAGTATTTT
d_gene: .; j_gene: TRBJ2-5; v_gene: TRBV5-4; CDR3aa: CASSQGWGSQETQYF; CDR3nt: TGTGCCAGCAGTCAGGGGTGGGGGAGCCAGGAGACCCAGTACTTC
d_gene: .; j_gene: TRBJ2-1; v_gene: TRBV11-3; CDR3aa: CASSSEDEQFF; CDR3nt: TGTGCCAGCAGCTCGGAGGATGAGCAGTTCTTC
d_gene: .; j_gene: TRBJ1-2; v_gene: TRBV12-3/TRBV12-4; CDR3aa: CASGTHYGYTF; CDR3nt: TGTGCCAGCGGGACACACTATGGCTACACCTTC
d_gene: .; j_gene: TRBJ1-5; v_gene: TRBV6-1; CDR3aa: CASSEAEWQPQHF; CDR3nt: TGTGCCAGCAGTGAAGCGGAGTGGCAGCCCCAGCATTTT
d_gene: .; j_gene: TRBJ1-2; v_gene: TRBV3-1/TRBV3-2; CDR3aa: CASSRVSIKDSSNYGYTF; CDR3nt: TGTGCCAGCAGCCGCGTCTCCATCAAGGACTCATCTAACTATGGCTACACCTTC
d_gene: .; j_gene: TRBJ1-2; v_gene: TRBV7-6; CDR3aa: CASSLKRQTANYGYTF; CDR3nt: TGTGCCAGCAGCTTAAAAAGGCAGACAGCTAACTATGGCTACACCTTC
d_gene: .; j_gene: TRBJ1-1; v_gene: TRBV5-1; CDR3aa: CASSLDGMNTEAFF; CDR3nt: TGCGCCAGCAGCTTGGACGGGATGAACACTGAAGCTTTCTTT
d_gene: .; j_gene: TRBJ1-4; v_gene: TRBV6-5; CDR3aa: CASRMQTVSNEKLFF; CDR3nt: TGTGCCAGCAGGATGCAGACAGTATCAAATGAAAAACTGTTTTTT
d_gene: TRBD2; j_gene: TRBJ2-3; v_gene: TRBV19; CDR3aa: CASSSEAGRTDTQYF; CDR3nt: TGTGCCAGTAGTTCCGAAGCGGGACGCACAGATACGCAGTATTTT